Shown below are 8 T cell receptor beta chains from a single sample sequenced in a study of response to subunit inactivated influenza vaccine. TCRdb reanalysed the RT-PCR reads using MiXCR and keeps one entry per CDR3 protein. The sample lists approximately 290,000 distinct CDR3 sequences; about 20% were seen once. Sequencing was performed on PBMCs from blood, taken roughly 20 months after vaccination. These receptors originate from a man between 50 and 75 years old who received an inactivated influenza vaccine.

V gene TRBV5-1 combines with J gene TRBJ2-2; D call uncertain. CDR1 is SGHRS and CDR2 is YFSETQ in the germline V gene. V was trimmed by 0 bases and J by 2 bases, leaving 5 bases between them. The length of the CDR3 is 14 residues. DNA of the CDR3: TGCGCCAGCAGCTTGGCACACAACACCGGGGAGCTGTTTTTT. Encoded protein: CASSLAHNTGELFF.

This sequence joins TRBV12-3 or TRBV12-4 and TRBJ2-1; no reliable D call. The CDR3 has 11 residues. V lost 6 bases and J lost 7, with 7 bases in between. CDR3 sequence (DNA): TGTGCCAGCAGGATGAAGAATGAGCAGTTCTTC. Translation: CASRMKNEQFF.

This clonotype came up many times. V is TRBV15 and J is TRBJ1-5; D ambiguous. The length of the CDR3 is 16 residues. Trimming took 3 bases from V and 3 from J, leaving 15 bases between them. Germline CDR1 LNHNV, CDR2 YYDKDF (reference sequence). The CDR3 region is CATSRDGTWDNQPQHF. Here the CDR3 DNA reads TGTGCCACCAGCAGGGACGGTACCTGGGACAATCAGCCCCAGCATTTT. Supplemented by reference TRBV15 and TRBJ1-5, the full variable domain reads DAMVIQNPRYQVTQFGKPVTLSCSQTLNHNVMYWYQQKSSQAPKLLFHYYDKDFNNEADTPDNFQSRRPNTSFCFLDIRSPGLGDTAMYLCATSRDGTWDNQPQHFGDGTRLSIL.

This clonotype was seen repeatedly, ten times or more. The chain has TRBV5-1 and TRBJ1-5; D is possibly TRBD1 (6 bases). The CDR3 length is 14 residues. Germline V lookup: CDR1 SGHRS, CDR2 YFSETQ. With 1 base removed from V and 5 bases from J, the gap between germline ends came to 10 bases. The chain's CDR3 is CASSLRSGDQPQHF. In DNA form, the CDR3 reads TGCGCCAGCAGCTTGAGGTCAGGGGATCAGCCCCAGCATTTT.

This chain connects TRBV7-3 to TRBJ2-1, with 9 bases that match TRBD1. CDR3 length: 13 amino acids. The germline CDR1 and CDR2 sequences are SGHTA and FQGTGA. V shed 4 bases and J 9 bases; nucleotides not matched to a gene: 4. CDR3 coding DNA: TGTGCCAGCAGCTGGGACAGGGAGGGTGAGCAGTTCTTC. This gives the protein CASSWDREGEQFF.

The chain uses TRBV30 and TRBJ1-2; TRBD1 might be the D (6 bases). V lost 3 bases and J lost 6, with 14 bases in between. This CDR3 has 13 residues. Germline V lookup: CDR1 GTSNPN, CDR2 SVGIG (reference sequence). The DNA of the CDR3 is TGTGCCTGGAGACAGGGACCAGGGGATGGCTACACCTTC. It is translated as CAWRQGPGDGYTF.

The V and J genes are TRBV5-5 and TRBJ2-3, with TRBD2 matching 11 bases. The J segment lost 5 bases and the V segment lost 2 bases, leaving 4 bases of the junction unmatched. Germline CDR1 and CDR2: SGHKS and YYEKEE (reference sequence). This CDR3 comprises 15 residues. The chain's CDR3 is CASSFTGLAGDTQYF. The CDR3, as DNA: TGTGCCAGCAGCTTTACAGGACTAGCGGGAGATACGCAGTATTTT.

This CDR3 is CASSLDKGTENTGELFF. The CDR3 DNA reads TGTGCCAGCAGCTTAGATAAGGGGACAGAGAACACCGGGGAGCTGTTTTTT. V gene TRBV11-2 combines with J gene TRBJ2-2; TRBD1 matches at 7 bases. Per the germline V gene, CDR1 is SGHAT and CDR2 is FQNNGV. The CDR3 is 17 residues long. After removal of 0 bases from V and 1 base from J, the junction contained 5 bases not matched to a gene.